This passage covers 21 T cell receptor beta chains from one sample sequenced in a study of blood T cell repertoires in COVID-19. TCRdb's copy holds only in-frame clones and misses some; the assay was immunoSEQ multiplex PCR. The table has roughly 230,000 clones, approximately 80% seen once. Material: PBMCs or T cells enriched from blood (not recorded which). These receptors were collected from a woman aged 55-70 years who had recovered from COVID-19.

This clone has a count of ten or more. The CDR3 sequence: CASSLRGQGPVGNQPQHF. Written as DNA, the CDR3 is TGTGCCAGCAGTTTAAGGGGACAGGGCCCCGTGGGCAATCAGCCCCAGCATTTT. This rearrangement joins TRBV27 to TRBJ1-5, with TRBD1 matching 9 bases. J lost 2 bases, V lost 2 bases, and 10 bases had no gene match. The CDR3 extends over 18 amino acids. Looked up from germline, CDR1 is MNHEY and CDR2 is SMNVEV (reference sequence).

This sequence joins TRBV27 and TRBJ1-2, with 10 bases fitting TRBD1. Germline trimming cut 6 bases from V and 6 bases from J; bases unmatched to any gene: 10. Germline CDR1 is MNHEY and CDR2 is SMNVEV (reference sequence). The CDR3 length is 15 residues. DNA for the CDR3: TGTGCCAGCAGCACTGGACAGGGGGAAATGAATGGCTACACCTTC. It specifies CASSTGQGEMNGYTF.

The rearrangement uses TRBV27 and TRBJ1-2; TRBD1 matches at 8 bases. This CDR3 has 15 amino acids. After removal of 5 bases from V and 14 bases from J, the junction contained 19 bases not matched to a gene. In germline, CDR1 is MNHEY, CDR2 SMNVEV (reference sequence). The CDR3 DNA reads as TGTGCCAGCAGTGCAACGGAACCGAGGGACAGGCAACATACCTTC. Residues: CASSATEPRDRQHTF.

The chain uses TRBV19 and TRBJ2-5; no reliable D call. The ends were cut back, 0 bases at V and 1 base at J, with 3 bases in the middle. Germline values: CDR1 LNHDA, CDR2 SQIVND (reference sequence). The CDR3 is 13 residues long. For the CDR3, the DNA is TGTGCCAGTAGTATAGATATCCAAGAGACCCAGTACTTC. It translates to CASSIDIQETQYF.

The CDR3 nucleotides are TGTGCCAGCAGCCTACGACAGGGGAGAGAGACCCAGTACTTC. The encoded protein is CASSLRQGRETQYF. This rearrangement joins TRBV3-1 (or the pseudogene TRBV3-2) to TRBJ2-5, with TRBD1 identical over 8 bases. This CDR3 region has 14 residues. V gave up 4 bases and J gave up 4 bases; unmatched junction bases: 5. Germline V CDR1 and CDR2: LGHDT, YNNKEL (reference sequence).

The rearrangement uses TRBV5-4 and TRBJ1-1, with 8 bases identical to TRBD1. Germline V gene lookup returns CDR1 SGHNT and CDR2 YYREEE (reference sequence). With 2 bases clipped from V and 0 bases from J, the junction kept 3 bases outside the gene matches. The CDR3 has 15 amino acids. The DNA of the CDR3 is TGTGCCAGCAGCTTCCCAGGGGGCATGAACACTGAAGCTTTCTTT. It translates to CASSFPGGMNTEAFF.

The V gene is TRBV29-1, the J gene TRBJ2-2, with 15 bases identical to TRBD2. This CDR3 has 16 residues. The germline V gene encodes CDR1 SQVTM and CDR2 ANQGSEA. The J segment lost 2 bases and the V segment lost 7 bases, leaving 5 bases of the junction unmatched. The chain's CDR3 is CSAQGLAGGNTGELFF. Here the CDR3 DNA reads TGCAGCGCCCAGGGACTAGCGGGGGGTAACACCGGGGAGCTGTTTTTT.

V is TRBV7-9 and J is TRBJ2-1; tentatively, D is TRBD1 (6 bases). V lost 3 bases to trimming and J lost 5 bases, with 8 bases between them. This CDR3 region has 13 residues. Germline loops: CDR1 SEHNR, CDR2 FQNEAQ (reference sequence). The CDR3 DNA follows: TGTGCCAGCAGCTTTGGGGGCCACAATGAGCAGTTCTTC. Translated: CASSFGGHNEQFF.

The chain carries TRBV5-4 and TRBJ2-5; 12 bases agree with TRBD2. The CDR3 covers 18 residues. V lost 4 bases to trimming and J lost 5 bases; unmatched junction nucleotides: 15. CDR1 is SGHNT and CDR2 is YYREEE in the germline V gene (reference sequence). CDR3 amino acids: CASSRVPGLAGPMETQYF. For the CDR3, the DNA is TGTGCCAGCAGCAGGGTCCCGGGACTAGCGGGCCCCATGGAGACCCAGTACTTC.

The chain uses TRBV28 and TRBJ1-5; D perhaps matches TRBD1 (5 bases). From germline, CDR1 is MDHEN and CDR2 SYDVKM. The CDR3 sequence is 15 residues long. V was clipped by 5 bases and J by 2 bases, with 13 bases between them. The CDR3, as DNA: TGTGCCAGCAGTCCCCGCGGGGGACGCAATCAGCCCCAGCATTTT. As protein: CASSPRGGRNQPQHF. Full variable domain (rest looked up from reference TRBV28 and TRBJ1-5): DVKVTQSSRYLVKRTGEKVFLECVQDMDHENMFWYRQDPGLGLRLIYFSYDVKMKEKGDIPEGYSVSREKKERFSLILESASTNQTSMYLCASSPRGGRNQPQHFGDGTRLSIL.

The rearrangement joins TRBV27 to TRBJ2-2; TRBD2 might be the D (6 bases). The CDR3 length is 14 residues. Germline V gives CDR1 MNHEY, CDR2 SMNVEV (reference sequence). Trimming removed 6 bases from V and 6 bases from J, with 14 bases in between. For the CDR3, the DNA is TGTGCCAGCAGCTGGAGGGGAGAGGCCGGGGAGCTGTTTTTT. Amino acid sequence: CASSWRGEAGELFF.

The V and J genes are TRBV28 and TRBJ1-4, with unresolved D. This CDR3 region has 16 residues. The V and J ends lost 1 base and 4 bases respectively, with 13 bases between them. CDR1 is MDHEN and CDR2 is SYDVKM in the germline V gene. The CDR3 reads CASSLSMGRVNEKLFF. The CDR3 DNA is TGTGCCAGCAGTTTATCCATGGGGAGGGTTAATGAAAAACTGTTTTTT.

The chain carries TRBV5-1 and TRBJ1-3; TRBD1 might be the D (5 bases). Germline assignment: CDR1 SGHRS and CDR2 YFSETQ. The CDR3 runs to 16 residues. The V end lost 0 bases, the J end lost 1 base, and 11 bases lay between the germline ends. CDR3 sequence (DNA): TGCGCCAGCAGCTTGGGCTCGGGGGGATCTGGAAACACCATATATTTT. Translated, it gives CASSLGSGGSGNTIYF.

This chain connects TRBV5-6 to TRBJ1-1; 11 bases line up with TRBD1. There are 18 residues in the CDR3. Germline CDR1 is SGHDT and CDR2 is YYEEEE. V was pared by 1 base and J by 1 base, with 9 bases of the junction left unmatched. CDR3 sequence (DNA): TGTGCCAGCAGCTTGCTTCTCGGGACAGGGGGAAAGAACACTGAAGCTTTCTTT. Protein sequence: CASSLLLGTGGKNTEAFF.

V usage is TRBV5-4 and J usage is TRBJ1-4, with unresolved D. The CDR3 extends over 16 amino acids. The ends were cut back, 4 bases at V and 3 bases at J, with 16 bases in the middle. Germline V gene data show CDR1 as SGHNT and CDR2 as YYREEE (reference sequence). The CDR3 spells CASSKDVGVSNEKLFF. The CDR3 nucleotides read TGTGCCAGCAGCAAGGATGTTGGAGTATCTAATGAAAAACTGTTTTTT. The whole variable domain, remainder taken from reference TRBV5-4 and TRBJ1-4, is ETGVTQSPTHLIKTRGQQVTLRCSSQSGHNTVSWYQQALGQGPQFIFQYYREEENGRGNFPPRFSGLQFPNYSSELNVNALELDDSALYLCASSKDVGVSNEKLFFGSGTQLSVL.

The chain uses TRBV4-3 and TRBJ1-1; 8 bases line up with TRBD1. V shed 5 bases and J 0 bases; nucleotides not matched to a gene: 11. The CDR3 totals 17 residues. CDR1 and CDR2 (germline): LGHNA, YSLEER. CDR3 sequence reads: CASSWGGTGNLNTEAFF. The CDR3 DNA reads TGCGCCAGCAGCTGGGGAGGGACAGGAAACTTGAACACTGAAGCTTTCTTT.

V usage is TRBV5-4 and J usage is TRBJ2-1, with 10 bases aligning to TRBD2. The CDR3 spans 16 residues. Trimming removed 4 bases from V and 6 bases from J; junction bases left unmatched: 10. Germline loops: CDR1 SGHNT, CDR2 YYREEE (reference sequence). The CDR3 here is CASSQGGSGGVNEQFF. The DNA of the CDR3 is TGTGCCAGCAGCCAAGGAGGGAGCGGGGGGGTCAATGAGCAGTTCTTC.

The CDR3 is CASSTTSGLNNEQFF. For the CDR3, the DNA is TGCGCCAGCAGCACCACTAGCGGGTTAAACAATGAGCAGTTCTTC. The V gene is TRBV5-1, the J gene TRBJ2-1, with 9 bases that match TRBD2. The CDR3 sequence is 15 residues long. V lost 4 bases to trimming and J lost 5 bases; unmatched junction nucleotides: 7. Germline CDR1 SGHRS, CDR2 YFSETQ.

V is TRBV7-9 and J is TRBJ1-1, with D tentatively TRBD1 (6 bases). Trimming took 2 bases from V and 4 from J, leaving 17 bases between them. Germline loops: CDR1 SEHNR, CDR2 FQNEAQ (reference sequence). The CDR3 length is 16 residues. CDR3 residues: CASSLLITGRGTEAFF. CDR3 coding DNA: TGTGCCAGCAGCTTACTAATTACAGGGAGGGGCACTGAAGCTTTCTTT. Together with reference TRBV7-9 and TRBJ1-1, the CDR3 gives the full variable domain: DTGVSQNPRHKITKRGQNVTFRCDPISEHNRLYWYRQTLGQGPEFLTYFQNEAQLEKSRLLSDRFSAERPKGSFSTLEIQRTEQGDSAMYLCASSLLITGRGTEAFFGQGTRLTVV.

On this clone: One junction end disagrees with the germline gene, perhaps due to a read error. The chain has TRBV7-2 and TRBJ2-4; TRBD2 matches 11 bases. The CDR3 runs 12 residues. Germline values: CDR1 SGHTA, CDR2 FQGNSA. The CDR3 coding sequence is TGTGCCAGCAGCTTCGGGACTAGCGGCCCCGACTTC. It codes for CASSFGTSGPDF. The variable domain in full, completed from reference TRBV7-2 and TRBJ2-4, reads GAGVSQSPSNKVTEKGKDVELRCDPISGHTALYWYRQSLGQGLEFLIYFQGNSAPDKSGLPSDRFSAERTGGSVSTLTIQRTQQEDSAVYLCASSFGTSGPDFGAGTRLSVL.

The chain joins TRBV18 to TRBJ1-6; 8 bases match TRBD1. V lost 6 bases to trimming and J lost 8 bases; unmatched junction nucleotides: 6. CDR1 and CDR2 (germline): KGHSH, LQKENI. CDR3 length: 14 residues. The CDR3 region is CASSRTGKDSPLHF. CDR3 in DNA: TGTGCCAGCTCGAGGACAGGGAAGGATTCACCCCTCCACTTT.